This T cell receptor beta chain appears in the sequencing data of a study of beta chain features in type 1 diabetes. Overall study results and limits: VDJ junctions from type 1 diabetes patients carried fewer insertions and larger deletions.

This clone was picked up a small number of times. Its antigen is not identified. Markers CD45RO/CCR7/CD25/CD127/CD95/CD27 served to sort CD4+ naive, central memory, regulatory and stem cell-like memory cells. cDNA synthesis used the whole RNA isolate, giving expressed TCRB sequences. Generated by immunoSEQ multiplex PCR, the TCRdb table keeps only in-frame clones and is missing some. This table holds 450,000 or so clones, 11% found once. Sequencing used naive CD4+ T cells from blood. The clonotype comes from a woman in her late teens or twenties in good health.

CDR3 region: CASSFTRMETQYF. The CDR3 region has the DNA TGTGCCAGCAGCTTTACCCGAATGGAGACCCAGTACTTC. The chain uses TRBV5-8 and TRBJ2-5, with D unresolved. Per the germline V gene, CDR1 is SGHTS and CDR2 is YDEGEE. The CDR3 consists of 13 residues. Trimming stripped 2 bases from V and 5 bases from J, with 10 bases between.